Listed below are T cell receptor beta chains from one sample, sequenced in a study of cytomegalovirus exposure and HLA in healthy donors. The repertoire was sequenced with immunoSEQ multiplex PCR; TCRdb's copy has only in-frame clones and lacks some. This sample has around 92,000 clones, with around 79% found just once. Sequenced sample: PBMCs. The receptor set was obtained from a female donor in good health and CMV-seropositive. Each CDR3 is given with its conserved first and last residue. The D gene is left open where the match is weak. For some rows the clone size is stated as once, few or many, or as a class when expanded; others skip it.

d_call: NA
v_call: TRBV6-5
j_call: TRBJ1-3
clone_size: few
cdr3_aa: CASSGTSGNTIYF
cdr3_nt: TGTGCCAGCAGCGGGACTTCTGGAAACACCATATATTTT

d_call: NA
v_call: TRBV9
j_call: TRBJ1-3
clone_size: NA
cdr3_aa: CASSPSGSSGNTIYF
cdr3_nt: TGTGCCAGCAGCCCTTCGGGAAGCTCTGGAAACACCATATATTTT

d_call: NA
v_call: TRBV19
j_call: TRBJ1-1
clone_size: NA
cdr3_aa: CASSLNRDTEAFF
cdr3_nt: TGTGCCAGTAGTCTAAACCGGGACACTGAAGCTTTCTTT

d_call: TRBD1
v_call: TRBV7-9
j_call: TRBJ1-3
clone_size: few
cdr3_aa: CASSMTGDGNTIYF
cdr3_nt: TGTGCCAGCAGCATGACAGGGGACGGAAACACCATATATTTT

d_call: NA
v_call: TRBV14
j_call: TRBJ2-1
clone_size: NA
cdr3_aa: CASSHGGVNEQFF
cdr3_nt: TGTGCCAGCAGCCATGGTGGAGTGAATGAGCAGTTCTTC

d_call: NA
v_call: TRBV5-1
j_call: TRBJ2-2
clone_size: NA
cdr3_aa: CASSSTRGIGELFF
cdr3_nt: TGCGCCAGCAGTTCTACACGGGGGATCGGGGAGCTGTTTTTT

d_call: TRBD1
v_call: TRBV10-2
j_call: TRBJ1-2
clone_size: NA
cdr3_aa: CASSESDRGYGYTF
cdr3_nt: TGCGCCAGCAGTGAGTCGGACAGGGGGTATGGCTACACCTTC

d_call: TRBD1
v_call: TRBV11-3
j_call: TRBJ2-7
clone_size: NA
cdr3_aa: CASSLRQGDGQYF
cdr3_nt: TGTGCCAGCAGCCTAAGACAGGGCGACGGGCAGTACTTC

d_call: NA
v_call: TRBV18
j_call: TRBJ2-3
clone_size: NA
cdr3_aa: CASSPLRGHTDTQYF
cdr3_nt: TGTGCCAGCTCACCACTCCGGGGTCACACAGATACGCAGTATTTT

d_call: TRBD1
v_call: TRBV6-5
j_call: TRBJ2-7
clone_size: NA
cdr3_aa: CASSRRTGLSEQYF
cdr3_nt: TGTGCCAGCAGTCGCCGGACAGGGTTGAGTGAGCAGTACTTC

d_call: TRBD1
v_call: TRBV27
j_call: TRBJ1-5
clone_size: NA
cdr3_aa: CASRGRDSYQPQHF
cdr3_nt: TGTGCCAGCAGGGGTCGGGACAGCTATCAGCCCCAGCATTTT

d_call: TRBD2
v_call: TRBV7-2
j_call: TRBJ2-7
clone_size: NA
cdr3_aa: CASSVGLAGYEQYF
cdr3_nt: TGTGCCAGCAGCGTCGGACTAGCGGGGTACGAGCAGTACTTC

d_call: TRBD1
v_call: TRBV28
j_call: TRBJ1-6
clone_size: once
cdr3_aa: CASRRDRDSPLHF
cdr3_nt: TGTGCCAGCAGGAGGGACAGAGATTCACCCCTCCACTTT

d_call: NA
v_call: TRBV9
j_call: TRBJ2-7
clone_size: NA
cdr3_aa: CASSVAGDYEQYF
cdr3_nt: TGTGCCAGCAGCGTAGCGGGAGACTACGAGCAGTACTTC

d_call: TRBD2
v_call: TRBV7-8
j_call: TRBJ2-1
clone_size: NA
cdr3_aa: CASNRGLAGGGEQFF
cdr3_nt: TGTGCCAGCAACCGAGGACTAGCGGGAGGGGGTGAGCAGTTCTTC

d_call: NA
v_call: TRBV4-1
j_call: TRBJ1-1
clone_size: NA
cdr3_aa: CASSQERNRGAEAFF
cdr3_nt: TGCGCCAGCAGCCAAGAGCGCAACCGGGGGGCTGAAGCTTTCTTT

d_call: NA
v_call: TRBV25-1
j_call: TRBJ1-4
clone_size: NA
cdr3_aa: CASSIRDTPATNEKLFF
cdr3_nt: TGTGCCAGCAGTATCCGGGACACCCCTGCAACTAATGAAAAACTGTTTTTT